The 2 T cell receptor beta chains in this list originate from one sample, sequenced in a study of blood T cell repertoires in COVID-19. TCRdb keeps only in-frame clones here, not all; method: immunoSEQ multiplex PCR. Found here are under 100,000 clones, about 85% of them singletons; the top ten hold around a quarter. The source material was peripheral blood. These receptors all come from an elderly man with active or convalescent COVID-19.

The chain links TRBV2 to TRBJ1-1; D gene ambiguous. The CDR3 consists of 13 residues. V was trimmed by 6 bases and J by 7 bases, leaving 15 bases between them. The germline V gene encodes CDR1 SNHLY and CDR2 FYNNEI. The CDR3 DNA reads TGTGCCAGCAGGAATGGGAGGGCGGGTGAAGCTTTCTTT. This encodes CASRNGRAGEAFF.

V is TRBV12-5 and J is TRBJ2-2; D unclear. CDR1 and CDR2 (germline): LGHNT, FRNRAP. The CDR3 has 14 residues. V was pared by 2 bases and J by 6 bases, with 10 bases between. CDR3 coding DNA: TGTGCTAGTGGTTTGTTTGTTGTCTCCGGGGAGCTGTTTTTT. Its protein product is CASGLFVVSGELFF. Together with reference TRBV12-5 and TRBJ2-2, the CDR3 gives the full variable domain: DARVTQTPRHKVTEMGQEVTMRCQPILGHNTVFWYRQTMMQGLELLAYFRNRAPLDDSGMPKDRFSAEMPDATLATLKIQPSEPRDSAVYFCASGLFVVSGELFFGEGSRLTVL.